Below, 24 T cell receptor beta chains from the same sample are listed, as sequenced in a study of T cell clonality in common variable immunodeficiency. Produced via immunoSEQ multiplex PCR; TCRdb's table is partial and in-frame only. This sample has approximately 50,000 clones, each found more than once. Sequenced input: peripheral blood mononuclear cells. Every receptor here comes from a person between 18 and 70 years old in good health.

This clone appeared many times. Read coverage stops 3 residues before the CDR3 terminus; the germline J gene supplies the remainder. This chain connects TRBV5-1 to TRBJ2-5; 8 bases map to TRBD2. The V segment lost 1 base and the J segment 4 bases; nucleotides outside the gene matches: 6. Germline V gene data show CDR1 as SGHRS and CDR2 as YFSETQ. The CDR3 contains 15 residues. CDR3 amino acids: CASSLTGGEGETQYF. The sequenced part of the CDR3 DNA is TGCGCCAGCAGCTTGACGGGAGGGGAAGGAGAGACC.

Note on this clone: An end of the junction differs from the germline gene, which may be a read error. The read comes to an end 3 residues before the CDR3 does, leaving the germline J gene to fill in the end. Within the sample, other DNA sequences also encode this same CDR3. V usage is TRBV30 and J usage is TRBJ1-3; D is ambiguous. This CDR3 contains 13 residues. In germline, CDR1 is GTSNPN, CDR2 SVGIG (reference sequence). CDR3 bases read: TGTGCCGGTAGTGCAGGCTCTGGAAACACG. This codes for CAGSAGSGNT. The complete CDR3 reads CAGSAGSGNTIYF.

The table lists this clone with many counts. The CDR3 goes on 3 residues after the read ends, and that part is filled in from the germline J gene. V and J are TRBV30 and TRBJ2-7, with TRBD1 matching over 8 bases. This CDR3 comprises 12 residues. V lost 3 bases, J lost 6 bases, and 4 bases stayed unmatched. CDR1 is GTSNPN, CDR2 SVGIG, per germline (reference sequence). The CDR3 protein is CAWSPGGTEQYF. Partial CDR3 DNA: TGTGCCTGGAGCCCAGGGGGCACCGAG.

At least ten counts were recorded for this clone. The read stops 3 residues short of the end of the CDR3; the missing end is completed from the germline J gene. The gene calls are TRBV30 and TRBJ2-7, with TRBD2 matching 8 bases. Germline V gene sequence: CDR1 GTSNPN, CDR2 SVGIG (reference sequence). There are 15 residues in the CDR3. After removal of 5 bases from V and 3 bases from J, the junction contained 12 bases not matched to a gene. The chain's CDR3 is CAWGEAAGGLYEQYF. CDR3 DNA, as far as it was read: TGTGCCTGGGGGGAAGCGGCGGGGGGCCTCTACGAG.

In this sample, this clone turned up many times. The read falls 3 residues short of the CDR3 end, and the missing part is taken from the germline J gene. The V call is TRBV30, the J call TRBJ1-1; TRBD1 aligns across 9 bases. The V segment lost 3 bases and the J segment 0 bases; nucleotides outside the gene matches: 11. This CDR3 is built from 17 residues. The germline V gene encodes CDR1 GTSNPN and CDR2 SVGIG (reference sequence). The chain's CDR3 is CAWRGRTGGFMNTEAFF. CDR3 DNA, as far as it was read: TGTGCCTGGAGGGGTCGCACAGGGGGCTTCATGAACACTGAA. Variable domain in full (rest from reference TRBV30 and TRBJ1-1): SQTIHQWPATLVQPVGSPLSLECTVEGTSNPNLYWYRQAAGRGLQLLFYSVGIGQISSEVPQNLSASRPQDRQFILSSKKLLLSDSGFYLCAWRGRTGGFMNTEAFFGQGTRLTVV.

In its sample, this clone was seen many times. The CDR3 is cut off 3 residues early in the read; its end comes from the germline J gene. The chain combines TRBV5-1 with TRBJ2-5; D is perhaps TRBD1 (6 bases). V gave up 4 bases and J gave up 1 base, with 14 bases separating them. Germline-derived CDR1 and CDR2 are SGHRS and YFSETQ. CDR3 length: 15 amino acids. The CDR3 reads CASSPQGLVQETQYF. The CDR3 bases that were read are TGCGCCAGCAGCCCCCAGGGGCTAGTCCAAGAGACC.

This clone was recorded at least ten times. The read is 3 residues too short to cover the CDR3 end, so that end is filled in from the germline J gene. The rearrangement links TRBV7-2 to TRBJ2-1, with unresolved D. The CDR3 sequence is 11 residues long. Germline loops: CDR1 SGHTA, CDR2 FQGNSA. V was pared by 3 bases and J by 8 bases, with 5 bases between. The sequenced CDR3 bases are TGTGCCAGCAGCTTTAGTTATGAG. This translates into CASSFSYE. The full CDR3 sequence reads CASSFSYEQFF.

This clone was observed at least ten times. The sequenced fragment ends 3 residues before the CDR3 boundary, so the rest is inferred from the germline J gene. The chain carries TRBV20-1 and TRBJ2-2; D is undetermined. V was cut by 0 bases and J by 4 bases, with 12 bases left in between. The CDR3 extends over 15 amino acids. Germline CDR1 reads DFQATT; CDR2 reads SNEGSKA (reference sequence). CDR3 loop: CSARDPGRSTGELFF. The sequenced part of the CDR3 DNA is TGCAGTGCTAGAGATCCGGGTCGTAGCACCGGGGAG.

The sample holds a few counts of this clone. CDR3: CSARDQQGGSYEQYF. The DNA read from the CDR3 is TGCAGTGCTAGAGATCAACAGGGTGGGTCCTACGAG. This rearrangement joins TRBV20-1 to TRBJ2-7, with TRBD1 as a possible D gene (6 bases). Read coverage stops 3 residues before the CDR3 terminus; the germline J gene supplies the remainder. Germline-derived CDR1 and CDR2 are DFQATT and SNEGSKA (reference sequence). CDR3 length equals 15 residues. The V end lost 0 bases, the J end lost 1 base, and 13 bases lay between the germline ends.

This clone showed up many times. Sequencing ends 3 residues short of the CDR3 end; the germline J gene provides the rest. The chain is built from TRBV20-1 and TRBJ2-5; 7 bases are a match to TRBD1. V lost 1 base and J lost 5; bases outside the gene matches: 10. The CDR3 consists of 15 residues. The germline V gene has CDR1 DFQATT and CDR2 SNEGSKA (reference sequence). CDR3 protein: CSARVQGRGSETQYF. CDR3 DNA (partial): TGCAGTGCTAGAGTTCAGGGCAGGGGGTCGGAGACC.

For this clone: Sequencing ends 3 residues short of the CDR3 end; the germline J gene provides the rest. The chain joins TRBV5-1 to TRBJ2-1; D not certain. Between the trimmed V and J ends, which lost 0 bases and 2 bases, there was a span of 9 bases. This CDR3 is built from 15 residues. Germline CDR1 SGHRS, CDR2 YFSETQ. This CDR3 is CASSLVTSAYNEQFF. The sequenced CDR3 bases are TGCGCCAGCAGCTTGGTGACATCGGCCTACAATGAG.

This clone was detected ten times or more. The CDR3 end falls 3 residues outside the read, so it is completed with the germline J gene. The rearrangement uses TRBV10-3 and TRBJ2-1, with 7 bases that match TRBD2. From germline, CDR1 is ENHRY and CDR2 SYGVKD. V was pared by 0 bases and J by 6 bases, with 5 bases of the junction left unmatched. The CDR3 length is 15 residues. This CDR3 reads CAISESPGGSNEQFF. The sequenced part of the CDR3 DNA is TGTGCCATCAGTGAGTCGCCGGGGGGAAGCAATGAG.

This clone was recorded many times. The read terminates 3 residues before the CDR3 end, so the remaining end is supplied by the germline J gene. The rearrangement uses TRBV20-1 and TRBJ1-1; D is perhaps TRBD1 (5 bases). V gave up 2 bases and J gave up 5 bases, with 21 bases separating them. Germline CDR1 DFQATT, CDR2 SNEGSKA (reference sequence). The CDR3 is made up of 16 amino acids. Here the CDR3 reads CSARPGTQGGYTEAFF. The CDR3 DNA, read in part, is TGCAGTGCTAGACCCGGGACTCAGGGAGGGTATACTGAA.

There are many counts of this clone. The DNA ends 3 residues before the CDR3 does, and the rest of the CDR3 is filled in from the germline J gene. This chain joins TRBV5-1 and TRBJ2-6; D is undetermined. The V end lost 4 bases, the J end lost 2 bases, and 10 bases lay between the germline ends. Germline V gene data show CDR1 as SGHRS and CDR2 as YFSETQ. This CDR3 comprises 15 residues. The CDR3 DNA, read in part, is TGCGCCAGCAGCCGCCAGGATCCTGGGGCCAACGTC. It codes for CASSRQDPGANV. The CDR3 in full is CASSRQDPGANVLTF.

This clone was observed at least ten times. The CDR3 end is not reached by the read, which stops 3 residues before it; the germline J gene fills it in. The chain recombines TRBV2 with TRBJ2-1; 11 nucleotides agree with TRBD2. CDR3 length: 15 residues. V lost 6 bases and J lost 7; bases outside the gene matches: 8. The germline CDR1 and CDR2 sequences are SNHLY and FYNNEI. CDR3 bases read: TGTGCCAGCAGGCCGGGACTAGCGGTATTAAATGAG. As protein: CASRPGLAVLNE. The whole CDR3 sequence is CASRPGLAVLNEQFF.

This clone appeared many times. The CDR3 end lies 3 residues beyond the end of the read and is filled in from the germline J gene. The rearrangement links TRBV5-4 to TRBJ1-2; TRBD1 agrees at 7 bases. This CDR3 has 13 residues. Trimming took 0 bases from V and 4 from J; bases not matched to a gene: 0. Germline V CDR1 and CDR2: SGHNT, YYREEE (reference sequence). The CDR3 spells CASSLAGGYGYTF. CDR3 DNA, as far as it was read: TGTGCCAGCAGCTTGGCAGGGGGCTATGGC. The complete variable domain, with remaining parts taken from reference TRBV5-4 and TRBJ1-2, reads ETGVTQSPTHLIKTRGQQVTLRCSSQSGHNTVSWYQQALGQGPQFIFQYYREEENGRGNFPPRFSGLQFPNYSSELNVNALELDDSALYLCASSLAGGYGYTFGSGTRLTVV.

This clone came up many times. From the germline J gene comes the end of the CDR3, since the read stops 3 residues before it. The chain links TRBV2 to TRBJ1-5; D is ambiguous. This CDR3 is built from 13 residues. The V gene's germline CDR1 is SNHLY and CDR2 FYNNEI. V was trimmed by 8 bases and J by 1 base, leaving 9 bases between them. The CDR3 reads CASRRLSNQPQHF. The part of the CDR3 DNA that was read is TGTGCCAGCCGTAGACTGAGCAATCAGCCC.

This clone was counted at least ten times. The read is 3 residues too short to cover the CDR3 end, so that end is filled in from the germline J gene. V and J are TRBV19 and TRBJ2-1; 8 nucleotides agree with TRBD2. The CDR3 runs to 15 residues. V lost 3 bases and J lost 3; bases outside the gene matches: 4. Per germline, CDR1 LNHDA and CDR2 SQIVND (reference sequence). Incomplete CDR3 DNA: TGTGCCAGTAGTATCACGGGGGGGAACTACAATGAG. Translated: CASSITGGNYNE. The complete CDR3 reads CASSITGGNYNEQFF.

For this clone: The sequence runs out 3 residues before the end of the CDR3; the remainder is reconstructed from the germline J gene. V is TRBV20-1 and J is TRBJ1-1, with 9 bases lining up with TRBD1. With 5 bases clipped from V and 7 bases from J, the junction kept 11 bases outside the gene matches. This CDR3 has 14 residues. CDR1 is DFQATT, CDR2 SNEGSKA, per germline (reference sequence). This CDR3 is CSADRDRVTYEAFF. Incomplete CDR3 DNA: TGCAGTGCTGACCGGGACAGGGTAACATATGAA.

This clone was counted ten times or more. The observed sequence ends 3 residues before the CDR3 terminus, with the missing tail filled in from the germline J gene. V is TRBV5-1 and J is TRBJ2-2, with unresolved D. CDR1 and CDR2 from the germline V gene are SGHRS and YFSETQ. The CDR3 runs to 15 residues. Trimming left V 0 bases short and J 0 bases short, with 6 bases between. The CDR3 region is CASSLAPTNTGELFF. Incomplete CDR3 DNA: TGCGCCAGCAGCTTGGCCCCTACGAACACCGGGGAG.

Ten or more counts support this clone. The sequenced CDR3 bases are TGTGCCAGTTCCTTTTTCCGGGACAGGGGCGGGGAG. This gives the protein CASSFFRDRGGE. The CDR3 in full is CASSFFRDRGGELFF. The chain has TRBV19 and TRBJ2-2; 10 bases are a match to TRBD1. The missing CDR3 end, 3 residues past where the read stops, is filled in from the germline J gene. The CDR3 loop spans 15 amino acids. With V trimmed by 8 bases and J by 7 bases, 10 bases remained unmatched. Germline V gene sequence: CDR1 LNHDA, CDR2 SQIVND (reference sequence).

In this sample, this clone turned up a few times. The read stops 3 residues short of the end of the CDR3; the missing end is completed from the germline J gene. V usage is TRBV30 and J usage is TRBJ1-5; D is uncertain. The V and J ends lost 0 bases and 4 bases respectively, with 10 bases between them. This CDR3 is 14 amino acids long. Per the germline V gene, CDR1 is GTSNPN and CDR2 is SVGIG (reference sequence). The covered CDR3 bases are TGTGCCTGGAGTGTACAGTTAAGTAATCAGCCC. It is translated as CAWSVQLSNQP. The full CDR3 is CAWSVQLSNQPQHF.

This clone was detected ten times or more. With the read ending 3 residues before the CDR3 end, the germline J gene is used to fill in that end. V usage is TRBV6-1 and J usage is TRBJ1-2, with D possibly being TRBD1 (5 bases). CDR1 and CDR2 (germline): MNHNS, SASEGT. This CDR3 has 15 residues. Trimming left V 3 bases short and J 4 bases short, with 15 bases between. The covered CDR3 bases are TGTGCCAGCAGTGATGGGGCCTCGGAACGCTATGGC. This encodes CASSDGASERYG. The complete CDR3 reads CASSDGASERYGYTF.

This clone has just a few counts. The read falls 3 residues short of the CDR3 end, and the missing part is taken from the germline J gene. The chain employs TRBV7-9 and TRBJ1-5; no clear D gene. CDR3 size: 12 residues. CDR1 and CDR2 from the germline V gene are SEHNR and FQNEAQ (reference sequence). Trimming left V 1 base short and J 8 bases short, with 6 bases between. This CDR3 reads CASSLEGKPQHF. The CDR3 bases that were read are TGTGCCAGCAGCTTAGAGGGCAAGCCC.